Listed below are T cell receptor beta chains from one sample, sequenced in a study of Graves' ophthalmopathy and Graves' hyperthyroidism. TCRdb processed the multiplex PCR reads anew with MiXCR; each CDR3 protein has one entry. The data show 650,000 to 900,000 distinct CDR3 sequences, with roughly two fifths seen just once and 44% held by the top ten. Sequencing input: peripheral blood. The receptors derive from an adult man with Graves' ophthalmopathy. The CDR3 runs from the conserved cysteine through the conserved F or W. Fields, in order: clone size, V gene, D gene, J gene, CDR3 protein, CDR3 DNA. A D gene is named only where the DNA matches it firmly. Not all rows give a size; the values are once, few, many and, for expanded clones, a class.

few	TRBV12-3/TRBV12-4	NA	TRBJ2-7	CASVDSISSYEQYF	TGTGCCAGCGTGGACAGTATCTCCTCCTACGAGCAGTACTTC
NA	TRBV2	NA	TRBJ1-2	CASSPRGVWDGYTF	TGTGCCAGCAGTCCTCGGGGGGTCTGGGATGGCTACACCTTC
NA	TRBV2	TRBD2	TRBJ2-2	CASTPEYGGGLVVGELFF	TGTGCCAGCACCCCTGAATACGGGGGTGGACTAGTAGTCGGGGAGCTGTTTTTT
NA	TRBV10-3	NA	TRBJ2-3	CAISDLTDTQYF	TGTGCCATCAGTGACCTCACAGATACGCAGTATTTT
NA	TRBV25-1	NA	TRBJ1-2	CASSPGKEYGYTF	TGTGCCAGCTCACCAGGCAAGGAGTATGGCTACACCTTC
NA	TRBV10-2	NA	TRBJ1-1	CASSGRALRLAEAFF	TGCGCCAGCAGTGGCAGGGCGCTAAGACTCGCTGAAGCTTTCTTT
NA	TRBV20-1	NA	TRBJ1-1	CSAPTRGVNTEAFF	TGCAGTGCTCCAACGAGAGGGGTGAACACTGAAGCTTTCTTT
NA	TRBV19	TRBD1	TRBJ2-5	CASSIGGGQETQYF	TGTGCCAGTAGTATAGGAGGGGGACAGGAGACCCAGTACTTC
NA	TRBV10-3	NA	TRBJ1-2	CAISVQEGYGYTF	TGTGCCATCAGTGTCCAGGAAGGCTATGGCTACACCTTC
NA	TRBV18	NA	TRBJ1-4	CASSMPGANEKLFF	TGTGCCAGCTCAATGCCTGGGGCTAATGAAAAACTGTTTTTT
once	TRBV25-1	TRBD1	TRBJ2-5	CASSDPATGSQETQYF	TGTGCCAGCAGCGACCCCGCGACAGGGTCCCAAGAGACCCAGTACTTC
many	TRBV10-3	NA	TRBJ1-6	CAISGNMGLVNNSPLHF	TGTGCCATCAGTGGAAATATGGGACTCGTGAATAATTCACCCCTCCACTTT
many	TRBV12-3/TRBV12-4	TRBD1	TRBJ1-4	CASSPAGQGVEKLFF	TGTGCCAGCAGTCCGGCGGGACAGGGAGTAGAAAAACTGTTTTTT
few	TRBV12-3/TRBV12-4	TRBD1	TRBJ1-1	CASRNSGTGLSEAFF	TGTGCCAGCAGGAACTCCGGGACAGGGTTGAGTGAAGCTTTCTTT
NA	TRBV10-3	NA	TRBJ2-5	CASKQGEGEVGTQYF	TGTGCCAGCAAACAAGGCGAGGGGGAGGTTGGGACCCAGTACTTC
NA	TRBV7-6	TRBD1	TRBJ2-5	CASQSGTGGVIEETQYF	TGTGCCAGTCAGTCAGGGACAGGGGGAGTGATTGAAGAGACCCAGTACTTC
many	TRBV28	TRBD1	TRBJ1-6	CASSIPGQGRGSPLHF	TGTGCCAGCAGCATACCGGGACAGGGCCGGGGTTCACCCCTCCACTTT
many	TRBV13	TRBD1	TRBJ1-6	CASSSRDRRSSPLHF	TGTGCCAGCAGCTCCCGGGACAGAAGAAGTTCACCCCTCCACTTT
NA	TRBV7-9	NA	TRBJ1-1	CASSYRYPPTANTEAFF	TGTGCCAGCAGCTATAGGTATCCGCCGACAGCGAACACTGAAGCTTTCTTT
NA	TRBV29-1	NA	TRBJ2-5	CSVAGGGMGAYQETQYF	TGCAGCGTTGCCGGGGGCGGGATGGGAGCGTACCAAGAGACCCAGTACTTC
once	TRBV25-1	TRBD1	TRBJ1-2	CASSRTGGYGHTF	TGTGCCAGCAGTCGAACAGGGGGCTATGGCCACACCTTC
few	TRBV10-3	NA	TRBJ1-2	CASSYSEGSRYGYTF	TGTGCCAGCAGTTACTCGGAAGGCAGCAGATATGGCTACACCTTC
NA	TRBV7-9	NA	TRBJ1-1	CASTSGLSYTEAFF	TGTGCCAGCACTAGCGGGCTTTCCTACACTGAAGCTTTCTTT
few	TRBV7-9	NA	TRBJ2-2	CASSKEARPPTGELFF	TGTGCCAGCAGCAAAGAGGCCAGGCCCCCGACCGGGGAGCTGTTTTTT
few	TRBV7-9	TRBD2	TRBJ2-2	CASSPTGGPTGELFF	TGTGCCAGCAGCCCGACGGGAGGGCCGACCGGGGAGCTGTTTTTT
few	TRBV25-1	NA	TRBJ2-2	CATTRQAGANTGELFF	TGTGCCACGACAAGACAGGCCGGGGCCAACACCGGGGAGCTGTTTTTT
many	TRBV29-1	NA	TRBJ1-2	CSGEQGSNYGYTF	TGCAGCGGGGAACAGGGATCTAACTATGGCTACACCTTC
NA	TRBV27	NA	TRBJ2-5	CASSSPSNGQETQYF	TGTGCCAGCAGTTCCCCCAGCAACGGACAAGAGACCCAGTACTTC
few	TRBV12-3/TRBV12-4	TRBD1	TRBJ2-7	CASSPGTGFQYF	TGTGCCAGCAGCCCAGGGACAGGGTTTCAATACTTC
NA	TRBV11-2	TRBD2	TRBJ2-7	CAWSPTFSGGYEQYF	TGTGCCTGGAGTCCAACCTTCAGCGGGGGTTACGAGCAGTACTTC
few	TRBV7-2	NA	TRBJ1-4	CASSLGVGGRANEKLFF	TGTGCCAGCAGCTTAGGGGTGGGGGGAAGGGCTAATGAAAAACTGTTTTTT